This TCR beta chain came from a study of blood T cell repertoires in COVID-19. For the study at large: Sites in the United States, Italy and Spain provided acute and convalescent COVID-19 samples. PBMCs, B-cell-depleted T cells, or T cells provided the cDNA or gDNA that made up the material.

Original analysis: Estimation of nucleated cell counts relied on the amplification of reference gene primers. Data came from immunoSEQ multiplex PCR; TCRdb stores just in-frame clones and leaves some out. That table furnishes V, J and clone size, whereas the DNA furnished D and trimming. The table records some 200,000 clones, about 80% of them present only once. The germline V gene has CDR1 LGHNA and CDR2 YNFKEQ. The CDR3 has 16 residues. V trimming: 4 bases; J trimming: 4 bases; junction bases outside the gene matches: 8. A single count supports this clone. The source is a human donor with acute or convalescent COVID-19. The donor label of this sample is uncertain. Sequenced: peripheral blood. The chain joins TRBV4-2 to TRBJ2-5; 11 bases align to TRBD1. The CDR3 loop reads CASSPLPGQGVETQYF. As DNA, the CDR3 is TGTGCCAGCAGCCCCCTACCGGGACAGGGGGTAGAGACCCAGTACTTC.